There are a few counts of the clone carrying this TCR beta chain. Antigen unknown. Purity (above 98%) was reached by all sorted populations. Isolated RNA was reverse transcribed in full, so expressed TCRB transcripts were sequenced. Generated by immunoSEQ multiplex PCR, the TCRdb table keeps only in-frame clones and is missing some. The table lists about 290,000 clones, about 7.8% of them singletons. This sample stems from a study of beta chain features in type 1 diabetes. Study context: Age, gender and cell yields were similar between patients and healthy donors.

Study-level results: TCRB CDR3 length was moderately but significantly reduced in all four CD4+ subsets of Type 1 diabetes patients. Insertions were fewer and deletions more numerous at VDJ junctions in type 1 diabetes patients.

The CDR3 is 14 amino acids. Germline values: CDR1 SGHTA, CDR2 FQGNSA. V gave up 0 bases and J gave up 5 bases, with 10 bases separating them. Material for sequencing was central memory CD4+ T cells from blood. V and J are TRBV7-2 and TRBJ2-5; D assignment may be TRBD1 or TRBD2 (6 bases each). The origin of this receptor is a woman under 30 in good health. CDR3 DNA: TGTGCCAGCAGCTTAGCGGGGGGCTGGGAGACCCAGTACTTC. Translated, it gives CASSLAGGWETQYF. The full variable domain, completed using reference TRBV7-2 and TRBJ2-5, is GAGVSQSPSNKVTEKGKDVELRCDPISGHTALYWYRQSLGQGLEFLIYFQGNSAPDKSGLPSDRFSAERTGGSVSTLTIQRTQQEDSAVYLCASSLAGGWETQYFGPGTRLLVL.